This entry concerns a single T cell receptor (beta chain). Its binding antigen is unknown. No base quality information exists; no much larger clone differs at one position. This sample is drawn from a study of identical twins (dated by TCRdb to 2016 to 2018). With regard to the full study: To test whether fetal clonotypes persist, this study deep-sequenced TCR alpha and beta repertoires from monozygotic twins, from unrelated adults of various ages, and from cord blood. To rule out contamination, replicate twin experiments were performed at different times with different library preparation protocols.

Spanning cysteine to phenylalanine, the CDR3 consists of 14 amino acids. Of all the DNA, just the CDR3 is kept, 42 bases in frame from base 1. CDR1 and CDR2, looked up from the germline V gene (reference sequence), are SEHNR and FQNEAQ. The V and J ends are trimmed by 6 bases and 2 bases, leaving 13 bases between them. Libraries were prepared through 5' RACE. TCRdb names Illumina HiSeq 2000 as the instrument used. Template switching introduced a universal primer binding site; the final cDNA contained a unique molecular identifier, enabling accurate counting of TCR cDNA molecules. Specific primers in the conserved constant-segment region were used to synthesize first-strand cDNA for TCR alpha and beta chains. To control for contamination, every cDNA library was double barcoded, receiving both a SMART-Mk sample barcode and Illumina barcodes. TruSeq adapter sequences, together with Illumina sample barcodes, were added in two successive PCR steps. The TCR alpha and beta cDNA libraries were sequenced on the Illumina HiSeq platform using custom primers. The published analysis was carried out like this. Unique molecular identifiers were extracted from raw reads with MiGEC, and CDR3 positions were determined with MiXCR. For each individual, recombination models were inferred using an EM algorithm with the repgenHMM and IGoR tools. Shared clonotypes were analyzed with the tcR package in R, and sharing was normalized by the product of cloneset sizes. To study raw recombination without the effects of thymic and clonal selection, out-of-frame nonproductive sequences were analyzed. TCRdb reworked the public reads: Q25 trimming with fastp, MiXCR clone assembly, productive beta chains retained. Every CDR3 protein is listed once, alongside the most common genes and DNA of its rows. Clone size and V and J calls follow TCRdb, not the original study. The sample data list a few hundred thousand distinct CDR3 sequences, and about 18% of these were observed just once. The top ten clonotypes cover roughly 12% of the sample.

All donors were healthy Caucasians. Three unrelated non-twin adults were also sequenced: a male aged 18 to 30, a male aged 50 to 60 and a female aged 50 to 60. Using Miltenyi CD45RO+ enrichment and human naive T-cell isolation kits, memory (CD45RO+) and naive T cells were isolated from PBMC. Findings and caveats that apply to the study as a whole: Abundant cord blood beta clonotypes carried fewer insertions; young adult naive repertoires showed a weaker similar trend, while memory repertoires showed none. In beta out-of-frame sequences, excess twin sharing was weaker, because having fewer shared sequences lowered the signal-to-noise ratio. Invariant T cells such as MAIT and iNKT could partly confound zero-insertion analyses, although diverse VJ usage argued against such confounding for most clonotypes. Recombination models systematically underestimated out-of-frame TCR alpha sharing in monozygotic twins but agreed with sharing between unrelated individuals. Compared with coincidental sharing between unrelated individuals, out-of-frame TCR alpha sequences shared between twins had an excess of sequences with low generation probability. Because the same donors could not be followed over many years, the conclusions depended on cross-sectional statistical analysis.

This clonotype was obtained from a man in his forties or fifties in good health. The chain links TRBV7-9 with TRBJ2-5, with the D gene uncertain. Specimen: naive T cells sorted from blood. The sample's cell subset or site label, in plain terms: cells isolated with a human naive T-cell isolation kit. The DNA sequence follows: TGTGCCAGCAGGGCCCCGCGCGGTCAAGAGACCCAGTACTTC. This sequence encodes CASRAPRGQETQYF.